The 6 T cell receptor beta chains below were found in one sample sequenced in a study of T cells after yellow fever vaccination. One entry per CDR3 protein results from TCRdb running MiXCR on the 5' RACE reads. The profile covers roughly 120,000 distinct CDR3 sequences, with 7.2% appearing a single time and 2.7% taken by the ten largest. The sample here was CD4+ T cells sorted from PBMCs, taken roughly 45 days after the first yellow fever vaccination. The source is a man between 18 and 29 years old who received the YFV17D yellow fever vaccine.

In its sample, this clonotype was seen many times. This chain uses TRBV6-5 with TRBJ2-1, with D tentatively TRBD2 (5 bases). The CDR3 has 13 amino acids. Germline CDR1 and CDR2: MNHEY and SVGAGI. V lost 3 bases, J lost 8 bases, and 11 bases lay in between. Here the CDR3 reads CASSYKRDDEQFF. In DNA form, the CDR3 reads TGTGCCAGCAGTTATAAGAGGGATGATGAGCAGTTCTTC.

This clonotype occurred many times. The chain carries TRBV4-3 and TRBJ1-3, with D maybe TRBD1 (6 bases). V was trimmed by 4 bases and J by 2 bases, leaving 12 bases between them. Germline-derived CDR1 and CDR2 are LGHNA and YSLEER. CDR3 size: 15 residues. The CDR3 protein is CASSPGGRAGNTIYF. CDR3 coding DNA: TGCGCCAGCAGCCCCGGGGGCAGGGCTGGAAACACCATATATTTT.

This clonotype was picked up many times. This chain joins TRBV2 and TRBJ2-1; D is uncertain. With 4 bases removed from V and 0 bases from J, the gap between germline ends came to 4 bases. CDR1 and CDR2 (germline): SNHLY, FYNNEI. CDR3 length equals 13 residues. The CDR3 bases are TGTGCCAGCAGTGGTGACTCCTACAATGAGCAGTTCTTC. Amino acid sequence: CASSGDSYNEQFF.

This clonotype was observed at least ten times. This chain connects TRBV11-2 to TRBJ2-3; TRBD2 matches 7 bases. The germline gives CDR1 SGHAT, CDR2 FQNNGV. With V trimmed by 4 bases and J by 6 bases, 4 bases remained unmatched. The CDR3 spans 13 residues. The CDR3 spells CASSYWGGDTQYF. DNA for the CDR3: TGTGCCAGCAGCTATTGGGGAGGGGATACGCAGTATTTT.

The sample holds many counts of this clonotype. J is TRBJ2-5 and V is TRBV10-3, with 9 bases fitting TRBD2. The CDR3 contains 17 residues. Germline V gene data show CDR1 as ENHRY and CDR2 as SYGVKD. Trimming at V came to 4 bases and at J to 7 bases, leaving 16 bases not matched to a gene. DNA for the CDR3: TGTGCCATCAGTGTGGGAGCGGGGGGCAGCTATAAAGCGACCCAGTACTTC. It codes for CAISVGAGGSYKATQYF.

This clonotype was seen many times. The V gene is TRBV5-1, the J gene TRBJ2-1; 7 bases agree with TRBD1. The V segment lost 1 base and the J segment 6 bases; nucleotides outside the gene matches: 7. Per germline, CDR1 SGHRS and CDR2 YFSETQ. The CDR3 is made up of 15 amino acids. CDR3 in DNA: TGCGCCAGCAGCTTGCAATCCGCAGGGGGCAATGAGCAGTTCTTC. It yields the protein CASSLQSAGGNEQFF. Using reference TRBV5-1 and TRBJ2-1 for the parts outside the CDR3, the full variable domain is KAGVTQTPRYLIKTRGQQVTLSCSPISGHRSVSWYQQTPGQGLQFLFEYFSETQRNKGNFPGRFSGRQFSNSRSEMNVSTLELGDSALYLCASSLQSAGGNEQFFGPGTRLTVL.